This TCR beta chain was recorded in a study of blood T cell repertoires in COVID-19. Study at large: Material from acute and convalescent COVID-19 was sourced from the United States, Italy and Spain. PBMCs, B-cell-depleted T cells, or T cells were the source of the cDNA or gDNA that made up the material.

As originally analysed: Researchers report that nucleated cell counts were estimated from reference gene primer amplification. Generated by immunoSEQ multiplex PCR, the TCRdb table keeps only in-frame clones and is missing some. That table is the source of V, J and clone size, and D and trimming were worked out from the DNA. The sample holds 70,000 or so clones, about 70% seen once. V shed 3 bases and J 8 bases; nucleotides not matched to a gene: 12. Germline lookup yields CDR1 SGDLS and CDR2 YYNGEE. CDR3 size: 15 residues. Sequencing was carried out using peripheral blood. The clonotype was recovered from a woman aged 70-85 years with acute or convalescent COVID-19. The rearrangement joins TRBV9 to TRBJ1-2; 8 bases fit TRBD1. CDR3 coding DNA: TGTGCCAGCAGCGCTCAATCAGCAGGGGGCGACGGCTACACCTTC. It translates to CASSAQSAGGDGYTF.